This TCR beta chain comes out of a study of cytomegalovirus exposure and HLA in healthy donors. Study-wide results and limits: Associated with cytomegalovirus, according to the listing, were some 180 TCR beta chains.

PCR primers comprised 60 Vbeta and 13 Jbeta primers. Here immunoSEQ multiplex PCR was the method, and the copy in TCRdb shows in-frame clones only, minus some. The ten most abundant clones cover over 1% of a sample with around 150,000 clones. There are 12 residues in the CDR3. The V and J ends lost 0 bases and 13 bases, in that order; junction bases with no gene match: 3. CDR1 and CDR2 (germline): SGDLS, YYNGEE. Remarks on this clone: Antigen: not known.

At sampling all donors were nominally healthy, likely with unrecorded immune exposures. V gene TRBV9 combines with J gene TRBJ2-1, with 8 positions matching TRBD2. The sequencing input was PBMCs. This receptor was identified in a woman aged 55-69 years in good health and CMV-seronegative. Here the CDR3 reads CASSVERGPQFF. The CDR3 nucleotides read TGTGCCAGCAGCGTAGAGCGGGGGCCCCAGTTCTTC.